The clone carrying this T cell receptor beta chain was observed a few times. The antigen is not known. The data are from a study of molecular identifiers for immune sequencing clone quantification. In TCRdb, the PCR reads were re-called with MiXCR into one record per CDR3 protein. Of 550,000 to 750,000 distinct CDR3 sequences in the sample, less than 20% are singletons; the top ten hold under 0.95%. The study's findings and limits: Jurkat TCR RNA spiked in from one cell reportedly remained identifiable amid approximately 1 million naive cells. Clone sizes that are highly expanded could be underestimated when identical TCR molecules share a barcode. Over 99% of CMV-specific effector molecules, but under 1% of naive ones, were in clones above 20 copies.

The CDR3 has 14 residues. V lost 6 bases and J 2 bases, leaving 14 bases between the germline ends. Naive CD8 sequencing libraries were generated from approximately 22,000 to 940,000 sorted cells, with 10%, 30% or 50% RNA as input. The specimen was naive CD8+ T cells from blood, with Jurkat cell RNA spiked in. Subset reported: FACS-sorted CD8+CD4-CCR7+CD45RA+ naive T cells. The sequence was obtained from a human donor in good health. Some libraries in this study had Jurkat cell RNA spiked in. The chain joins TRBV12-3 or TRBV12-4 to TRBJ2-7; TRBD1 is a possible D gene (5 bases). The CDR3 loop reads CASRGSGKPYEQYF. As DNA, the CDR3 is TGTGCCAGCAGGGGTTCAGGGAAACCCTACGAGCAGTACTTC.